This entry lists 27 T cell receptor beta chains sequenced from one sample in a study of monozygotic twins with inflammatory bowel disease. TCRdb reprocessed the 5' RACE reads and reports one entry per CDR3 protein, with no DNA. The record lists 400,000 to 500,000 distinct CDR3 sequences, of which the ten most abundant hold around 2.5%. The specimen sequenced was blood. The receptors derive from a human donor with ulcerative colitis or Crohn's disease, or a healthy co-twin of an affected twin (not recorded which).

The gene calls are TRBV5-6 and TRBJ1-1. The V gene's germline CDR1 is SGHDT and CDR2 YYEEEE. CDR3 length equals 16 residues. The CDR3 is CASSFRQDPLKSEAFF.

V gene TRBV5-4 combines with J gene TRBJ2-3; with no DNA, the TCRdb D assignment of TRBD2 cannot be verified. From germline, CDR1 is SGHNT and CDR2 YYREEE (reference sequence). This CDR3 comprises 16 residues. The CDR3 reads CASSLGTGGLIDTQYF.

The chain links TRBV9 to TRBJ2-5. CDR1 and CDR2 from the germline V gene are SGDLS and YYNGEE. The CDR3 is 16 residues long. The CDR3 reads CASSVAPNWNQETQYF.

This chain joins TRBV20-1 and TRBJ2-3; the D call of TRBD1 rests on TCRdb alone, since no DNA is present to check it. The CDR3 is made up of 14 amino acids. The germline V gene encodes CDR1 DFQATT and CDR2 SNEGSKA (reference sequence). The CDR3 spells CSAIRGQAADTQYF.

The genes are TRBV20-1 and TRBJ1-1. The CDR3 is 12 residues long. Per the germline V gene, CDR1 is DFQATT and CDR2 is SNEGSKA (reference sequence). CDR3 in amino acids: CSARRSLTEAFF.

The chain uses TRBV4-3 and TRBJ2-7; TCRdb gives TRBD1 as the D gene, but with no DNA this cannot be confirmed. This CDR3 spans 17 amino acids. CDR1 LGHNA and CDR2 YSLEER come from the germline V gene. CDR3 sequence: CASSPKNAGPRSHEQYF.

This chain connects TRBV15 to TRBJ2-4; TCRdb names TRBD1, which stays unverified in the absence of DNA. The CDR3 totals 18 residues. The germline CDR1 and CDR2 sequences are LNHNV and YYDKDF (reference sequence). The CDR3 loop reads CATSRVPGGGLAKNIQYF.

The chain links TRBV29-1 to TRBJ2-5; TCRdb reports TRBD2, a call that lacks DNA to check it against. The CDR3 has 11 residues. Per the germline V gene, CDR1 is SQVTM and CDR2 is ANQGSEA. CDR3 amino acids: CSVGLAETQYF.

The chain employs TRBV4-3 and TRBJ1-1. The CDR3 contains 14 residues. Germline V CDR1 and CDR2: LGHNA, YSLEER. The CDR3 loop is CASSQTWDGTEAFF.

This rearrangement joins TRBV11-2 to TRBJ2-7; as DNA is missing, the TRBD2 call by TCRdb cannot be tested. This CDR3 region has 15 residues. Looked up from germline, CDR1 is SGHAT and CDR2 is FQNNGV. The CDR3 sequence is CASSLVGGGAGEQYF. The complete variable domain, with remaining parts taken from reference TRBV11-2 and TRBJ2-7, reads EAGVAQSPRYKIIEKRQSVAFWCNPISGHATLYWYQQILGQGPKLLIQFQNNGVVDDSQLPKDRFSAERLKGVDSTLKIQPAKLEDSAVYLCASSLVGGGAGEQYFGPGTRLTVT.

This chain links TRBV25-1 with TRBJ1-1. Germline V gene lookup returns CDR1 MGHDK and CDR2 SYGVNS. The length of the CDR3 is 13 residues. CDR3 in amino acids: CASSEYGDIEAFF.

The chain is built from TRBV30 and TRBJ1-2. In germline, CDR1 is GTSNPN, CDR2 SVGIG (reference sequence). The CDR3 length is 13 residues. The CDR3 loop reads CAWVKLASTGYTF. Full variable domain (remainder filled in from reference TRBV30 and TRBJ1-2): SQTIHQWPATLVQPVGSPLSLECTVEGTSNPNLYWYRQAAGRGLQLLFYSVGIGQISSEVPQNLSASRPQDRQFILSSKKLLLSDSGFYLCAWVKLASTGYTFGSGTRLTVV.

The chain links TRBV10-3 to TRBJ2-5; TCRdb's D call of TRBD2 is untestable without DNA. Germline V gene sequence: CDR1 ENHRY, CDR2 SYGVKD. The CDR3 sequence is 13 residues long. This chain's CDR3 is CAISSGLQETQYF.

The V and J genes are TRBV3-1 and TRBJ2-2; no DNA is available, so the TRBD1 call from TCRdb remains unchecked. CDR1 and CDR2 (germline): LGHDT, YNNKEL (reference sequence). CDR3 length equals 14 residues. The chain's CDR3 is CASGIDGGTGELFF.

The chain employs TRBV20-1 and TRBJ2-7. This CDR3 has 12 residues. The germline V gene encodes CDR1 DFQATT and CDR2 SNEGSKA (reference sequence). This CDR3 is CSARDDSYEQYF.

This chain links TRBV30 with TRBJ2-3; the TCRdb D gene call, TRBD2, has no DNA to confirm it. Germline CDR1 and CDR2: GTSNPN and SVGIG (reference sequence). The CDR3 consists of 14 residues. The CDR3 region is CAGVLAGGLDTQYF.

The chain joins TRBV29-1 to TRBJ2-7; TCRdb's D call, TRBD1, is unchecked because there is no DNA. The CDR3 totals 13 residues. Germline V gives CDR1 SQVTM, CDR2 ANQGSEA. CDR3 region: CSVRQGPVYEQYF.

V usage is TRBV5-1 and J usage is TRBJ1-5. CDR1 and CDR2 from the germline V gene are SGHRS and YFSETQ. The CDR3 has 13 residues. CDR3 sequence: CASLGPIGQPQHF. Based on the CDR3 plus reference TRBV5-1 and TRBJ1-5, the full variable domain is KAGVTQTPRYLIKTRGQQVTLSCSPISGHRSVSWYQQTPGQGLQFLFEYFSETQRNKGNFPGRFSGRQFSNSRSEMNVSTLELGDSALYLCASLGPIGQPQHFGDGTRLSIL.

The rearrangement uses TRBV7-2 and TRBJ1-1; TCRdb outputs TRBD1, but without DNA this stays unchecked. Germline V gene sequence: CDR1 SGHTA, CDR2 FQGNSA. The CDR3 is made up of 15 amino acids. CDR3 sequence: CASSLGQVRNTEAFF.

CDR3: CASSVDEGPGNTIYF. The V gene is TRBV9, the J gene TRBJ1-3; lacking DNA, the TRBD1 call made by TCRdb goes unchecked. CDR3 length: 15 residues. The germline V gene encodes CDR1 SGDLS and CDR2 YYNGEE.

The chain uses TRBV28 and TRBJ1-1; TCRdb returns TRBD1, unconfirmable since there is no DNA. This CDR3 has 14 residues. Germline lookup yields CDR1 MDHEN and CDR2 SYDVKM. The CDR3 protein is CASSSPGQRLEAFF.

The rearrangement links TRBV21-1 to TRBJ1-1; absent DNA, TCRdb's TRBD1 call cannot be checked. TRBV21-1 is a pseudogene segment. This CDR3 region has 17 residues. CDR3 amino acids: CASGTQVKGFQGTEAFF.

The rearrangement uses TRBV7-2 and TRBJ2-5; TCRdb's D gene call, TRBD2, goes unchecked for lack of DNA. The germline V gene has CDR1 SGHTA and CDR2 FQGNSA. The CDR3 runs to 16 residues. CDR3 in amino acids: CASSLPSGGRGETQYF.

The chain carries TRBV5-1 and TRBJ2-5. CDR3 size: 16 residues. The V gene's germline CDR1 is SGHRS and CDR2 YFSETQ. The CDR3 protein is CASSLTQGLAQETQYF.

The chain is built from TRBV5-1 and TRBJ1-1. CDR1 and CDR2 (germline): SGHRS, YFSETQ. There are 13 residues in the CDR3. The CDR3 region is CASSFSTDGEAFF.

The J gene is TRBJ1-2, the V gene TRBV7-2. CDR1 is SGHTA and CDR2 is FQGNSA in the germline V gene. The CDR3 extends over 17 amino acids. The CDR3 loop is CASSLDFGGRSNYGYTF.

The chain has TRBV7-9 and TRBJ2-7. CDR1 is SEHNR and CDR2 is FQNEAQ in the germline V gene (reference sequence). The CDR3 spans 14 residues. CDR3 residues: CASSLAYGSYEQYF.